What follows describes a single TCR beta chain. The specificity of this receptor is unknown. No much larger clone exists at a distance of one base, and base qualities are not known. This specimen belongs to a study of cytomegalovirus exposure and HLA in healthy donors (dated by TCRdb to 2016 to 2017). For the study in its entirety: An earlier analysis of about 530 of the donors reported approximately 260 Gb of sequence data and 95 million to 140 million unique TCR beta sequences obtained from some 170 million T cells. Among 398 genotyped donors of the cohort, an average of roughly 240,000 unique TCR beta nucleotide sequences were sequenced per donor, about a sixth of them non-productive. The study profiled the T cell repertoires of some 610 subjects by immunosequencing and related them to cytomegalovirus serostatus. Alongside the repertoire data, information on donor age, sex, ethnicity and CMV serostatus was compiled. The later analysis used no new phenotypic data to find candidate immune exposures, relying instead on TCR beta sequences and their occurrence across donors. To study patterns of TCR occurrence, a later analysis re-analyzed previously published TCR beta repertoires from several hundred donors and added high-resolution HLA genotyping. To predict cytomegalovirus infection status, the study brought together high-throughput TCR immunosequencing, statistical association of individual TCRs with disease status, and machine learning. A handful of DR-DQ haplotypes were handled as single units for association and clustering because linkage in the cohort was strong. Typing coverage differed by locus: A, B, C, DRB1 and DQB1 were typed in roughly 620-630 donors, DQA1 in approximately 520, DPA1 in approximately 600, and DPB1 in approximately 450. Besides the first cohort of 666 subjects, a separate validation cohort made up of over a hundred different subjects was used. To decide whether each TCR beta V gene segment behaved as functional or pseudogenic, an earlier analysis of approximately 600 of the donors relied on high-throughput TCR beta sequencing. Of the 300 to 450 genotyped donors, 65% to 90% were placed in the genetic ancestry cluster associated with self-reported Caucasian donors. A later genetic analysis took genome-wide SNP genotypes for about three fifths of the 666 donors and used that subset as a discovery cohort. The study was designed to test whether signatures of past pathogen exposure could be identified by cataloging public T cell receptors. About 300 gigabases of sequencing data and approximately 84 million unique TCR sequences were included in an early release covering under 650 HLA-typed donors. Every repertoire in the discovery cohort had been generated on one and the same sequencing platform. HLA typing covered class I and class II loci at four-digit resolution. What the study reported, not specific to this receptor: The sequencing pipeline was judged likely to have produced a cluster of highly shared sequence variants as a technical artifact. An earlier analysis of several hundred of the donors showed that most TCR beta V segments appeared in productive rearrangements either about 87% or about 30% of the time, which broadly matched IMGT annotations. A later analysis found that most CMV-associated TCR beta chains appeared HLA-restricted, with HLA associations seemingly driven largely by CMV exposure. A later genetic analysis associated a missense DCLRE1C variant with V-gene and J-gene trimming of TCR beta chains, and an independent cohort replicated the association. Because HLA typing was missing for some donors at each locus, association tests included only the typed subset. Roughly uniform sequencing depth across donors was assumed in presence/absence analyses, although this assumption may not hold. According to a later analysis, TCR association rates differed among HLA loci, with DRB1 alleles showing the most associated TCRs and HLA-C alleles showing the fewest. Immune exposure information for the cohort was limited to CMV serostatus. Compared with the approximately 670-donor mean, donors in an Asian-associated ancestry cluster had fewer N-insertions in productive TCRs, according to a later genetic analysis. Most TCR sequences were observed very rarely across donors, whereas some public TCRs were present in many individuals. Specific HLA alleles were associated with 16,951 TCR beta sequences at a false discovery rate of 0.05 in a later analysis. It was suggested by the authors that the approach could potentially be generalized to other disease states and immunological phenotypes. In the study, roughly 160 TCR beta chains were listed as associated with cytomegalovirus. In both the original and validation cohorts, the classifier was reported to diagnose cytomegalovirus status with high specificity and sensitivity. A later analysis found that HLA-associated TCR beta chains were more clonally expanded and had lower generation probabilities than equally common non-associated chains. A further reported finding was that TCR beta sequences accurately predicted the HLA-A and HLA-B alleles for most subjects in the first cohort. Several of the top co-occurrence clusters appeared to be linked to parvovirus B19, influenza, CMV and Epstein-Barr virus, according to a later analysis. Only TCR beta chains were sequenced in this cohort, and the absence of alpha or paired-chain data limited detectable features. Because counts were too low, seventeen rarely observed V segments, including chromosome 9 orphons, were excluded from the earlier analysis of 587 of the donors. A few of the identified cytomegalovirus-associated TCR beta chains were confirmed in vitro to be specific for cytomegalovirus antigens. Correlated functional status among segregating V segments might reflect linkage disequilibrium, but an unknown experimental factor could not be ruled out. When HLA alleles, especially DR and DQ, strongly co-occurred, TCR associations were difficult to assign to individual alleles. Some IMGT-functional V segments, including TRBV6-2 and TRBV6-3, could not be told apart with the 87-base-pair reads, so those segments were excluded.

Library prep was done by the immunoSEQ multiplex PCR assay. For the multiplex PCR, a mixture combining 60 forward primers for TCR Vbeta segments and 13 reverse primers for TCR Jbeta segments was used. The CDR3 region of rearranged TCR beta genes was amplified from genomic DNA with a multiplex PCR assay. The Illumina HiSeq System was used to sequence the amplified TCR beta libraries as 87-base-pair reads. The authors processed their data as follows. A later analysis tallied 75 million to 95 million unique TCR beta chains across the 666 repertoires, and approximately 11 million of those chains were shared by two or more donors. To remove PCR and sequencing errors, raw reads were error-corrected and collapsed into unique sequences using a nearest-neighbor algorithm that merged closely related sequences. V, D and J gene segments were assigned by aligning CDR3 sequences to IMGT reference sequences. For a sequence to be retained, a match of at least six nucleotides to both a V gene segment and a J gene segment was required. Rearrangements were called productive when the CDR3 lacked stop codons and stayed in frame with V and J; all others were non-productive. CDR3 was defined according to IMGT convention as the region running from the second conserved V-encoded cysteine to the conserved J-encoded phenylalanine. In an earlier analysis of around 540 of the donors, sequences lacking an unambiguous match to a single V gene segment were excluded. In an earlier analysis of approximately 590 of the donors, a V segment was called functional when productive rearrangements were above 56.7%, and segregating when the standard deviation between donors exceeded 5%. A statistical classification framework was built for diagnosing cytomegalovirus status from the catalog of TCR beta chain sequences. V and J gene assignment, in a later analysis, came from comparing TCR nucleotide sequences with IMGT/GENE-DB human TR gene sequences. Using the TCRdist pipeline, a later analysis assigned CDR3 sequences along with most-parsimonious VDJ recombination scenarios. In a later analysis, every TCR beta chain was defined by the combination of its CDR3 amino acid sequence and its V-gene family, and reads without a unique V-gene family were dropped. In a later analysis, a few hundred highly shared, low-generation-probability nucleotide sequences were removed to address suspected cross-contamination and a sequencing artifact. In a later analysis, a clonal expansion index for each public chain was calculated from normalized within-repertoire ranks of inferred template counts. A later analysis computed generation probabilities with a VDJ recombination model fitted to out-of-frame rearrangements, and checked the results against IGoR. In a later analysis, TCR-TCR, TCR-HLA and TCR-CMV co-occurrence was scored with hypergeometric tests, and a repertoire-size bias correction was applied to TCR pairs. To estimate false discovery rates, a later analysis permuted the HLA or CMV assignments 20 times. A later analysis grouped co-occurring TCRs with DBSCAN, adding TCRdist sequence similarity when clustering within HLA-allele-positive subsets. Co-occurrence clustering excluded repertoires with fewer than 30,000 or more than 120,000 public chains, plus five with anomalous nucleotide sharing. Imported from immuneACCESS, the table was reduced by TCRdb to in-frame sequences with V and J called. These copies leave out some clones; in studies compared against another copy, an unresolved V gene accounts for under half, and the cause of the remainder is not known. V and J calls and clone size follow that table, whereas D and trimming were derived from the DNA. Across this sample there are approximately 170,000 clones, with around 68% seen only once. Approximately 1.5% of the sample is held by the ten biggest clonotypes.

Reading from cysteine to phenylalanine, the CDR3 counts 16 amino acids. Only the CDR3 part of the read is kept: 48 bases, read in frame from the first base. The junction shows trimming of 0 bases on V and 6 bases on J, and the gene matches do not reach 10 bases of it. Reading the germline V gene gives CDR1 SGHTS and CDR2 YDEGEE. The cohort consisted of 650 to 700 healthy bone marrow donors. All cohort members were sampled while nominally healthy, although unrecorded immune exposures were likely present. The donor was CMV seronegative and was included in the group of a few hundred seronegative cohort members. Every donor gave a peripheral blood sample, and the peripheral blood mononuclear cells from that sample were used for TCR beta sequencing. Genomic DNA extraction from the blood cell samples was performed with the Qiagen DNeasy Blood Extraction Kit.

The chain was built from TRBV5-8 and TRBJ1-1; TRBD1 fits 8 bases in the junction. This TCR was sampled from a man over 45 in good health and CMV-seronegative. Sequencing was carried out using PBMCs. The DNA sequence is as follows: TGTGCCAGCAGCTTGGCTCTCAGGGGGCCCCTCGCTGAAGCTTTCTTT. It translates as CASSLALRGPLAEAFF.